This T cell receptor beta chain was profiled in a study of Graves' ophthalmopathy and Graves' hyperthyroidism. Study-level findings and limits: Discriminating ophthalmopathy from stable hyperthyroidism, a 13-signature model attained a sensitivity of around 87% and a specificity of approximately 81%.

The authors amplified TCR beta CDR3 regions, and they did so from RNA transcripts for repertoire sequencing. RT-PCR in the first round used HTBI primers; a second-round multiplex PCR followed. A single record per CDR3 protein comes from TCRdb applying MiXCR to the multiplex PCR reads. The table shows about 700,000 distinct CDR3 sequences, with around 40% occurring only once. This clonotype came up many times. What it binds is not known. The study excluded patients with other autoimmune diseases, uncontrolled infections, pregnancy or lactation. The V gene's germline CDR1 is LNHNV and CDR2 YYDKDF (reference sequence). V lost 0 bases and J lost 2, with 4 bases in between. The CDR3 sequence is 13 residues long.

The chain joins TRBV15 to TRBJ1-2; D unresolved. This receptor was taken from an adult man with Graves' ophthalmopathy. The specimen sequenced was peripheral blood. CDR3 region: CATSRERNYGYTF. For the CDR3, the DNA is TGTGCCACCAGCAGAGAGAGGAACTATGGCTACACCTTC.